This TCR beta chain was documented in a study of blood T cell repertoires in COVID-19. Study in general: The study drew acute and convalescent COVID-19 samples from the United States, Italy and Spain. Nucleic acid was either cDNA or gDNA, and it came from T cells, B-cell-depleted T cells, or PBMCs.

As originally analysed: Amplification from reference gene primers served as the basis for estimated nucleated cell counts. Sequencing was performed with immunoSEQ multiplex PCR; in TCRdb, only in-frame clones are kept and a portion is missing. V and J calls and clone size are those listed in that table; D and trimming were worked out from the DNA. The sample lists some 33,000 clones; over 75% were seen once. This CDR3 comprises 15 residues. The ends lost 5 bases at V and 5 bases at J; junction bases unmatched: 8. Germline V gene data show CDR1 as SGHTA and CDR2 as FQGTGA. The V call is TRBV7-3, the J call TRBJ2-1, with 8 bases matching TRBD1. This receptor was obtained from a man aged 60-69 years with active COVID-19. Material for sequencing was peripheral blood. CDR3 sequence reads: CASSLGTGGNNEQFF. The DNA of the CDR3 is TGTGCCAGCAGCCTAGGGACAGGTGGTAACAATGAGCAGTTCTTC.